One and the same sample provided the 27 T cell receptor beta chains below, sequenced in a study of early T cells in non-severe SARS-CoV-2 infection. TCRdb re-analysed the 5' RACE reads in MiXCR, keeping a single row per CDR3 protein. The sample carries tens of thousands of distinct CDR3 sequences, around 12% recorded once. This specimen was whole blood, taken at baseline. Receptor source: an adult who was a healthcare worker with PCR-confirmed SARS-CoV-2 infection or an uninfected control (not recorded which). The donor label of this sample is uncertain.

The table lists this clonotype with many counts. The chain is built from TRBV24-1 and TRBJ2-1; TRBD1 is a possible D gene (6 bases). The CDR3 is made up of 14 amino acids. CDR1 is KGHDR and CDR2 is SFDVKD in the germline V gene. V lost 3 bases to trimming and J lost 6 bases, with 11 bases between them. The CDR3 nucleotides are TGTGCCACCAGTGATCCGACAGGAACCAATGAGCAGTTCTTC. Its protein is CATSDPTGTNEQFF.

The V call is TRBV2, the J call TRBJ2-6; TRBD2 matches at 13 bases. The CDR3 extends over 18 amino acids. CDR1 is SNHLY, CDR2 FYNNEI, per germline. V shed 6 bases and J 4 bases; nucleotides not matched to a gene: 9. The CDR3 loop is CASSGTSGVTGGANVLTF. DNA for the CDR3: TGTGCCAGCAGCGGGACTAGCGGGGTTACGGGCGGGGCCAACGTCCTGACTTTC.

In this sample, this clonotype turned up a few times. The chain links TRBV6-6 to TRBJ1-2, with a tentative D call TRBD1 (5 bases). Germline V gene data show CDR1 as MNHNY and CDR2 as SVGAGI (reference sequence). This CDR3 is 15 amino acids long. Trimming took 4 bases from V and 4 from J, leaving 16 bases between them. CDR3 amino acids: CASSSGPSALYGYTF. The CDR3 DNA follows: TGTGCCAGCAGTTCGGGACCGTCCGCCCTCTATGGCTACACCTTC.

This clonotype was observed at least ten times. This sequence joins TRBV2 and TRBJ2-5, with D perhaps matching TRBD1 or TRBD2 (5 bases each). The CDR3 consists of 13 residues. Germline assignment: CDR1 SNHLY and CDR2 FYNNEI. The V and J ends lost 4 bases and 4 bases respectively, with 10 bases between them. CDR3 sequence: CASSAERGETQYF. CDR3 nucleotides: TGTGCCAGCAGTGCAGAGAGGGGAGAGACCCAGTACTTC.

A few counts support this clonotype. This chain joins TRBV5-1 and TRBJ2-5, with 7 bases matching TRBD2. Germline V gene lookup returns CDR1 SGHRS and CDR2 YFSETQ. The junction had 4 bases not matched to a gene; V was cut back by 1 base and J by 1 base. This CDR3 contains 15 residues. DNA for the CDR3: TGCGCCAGCAGCTTGAGCGGGGAACTCCAAGAGACCCAGTACTTC. Its protein is CASSLSGELQETQYF.

This clonotype was picked up many times. V gene TRBV7-3 combines with J gene TRBJ2-6, with 9 bases lining up with TRBD1. V gave up 1 base and J gave up 1 base; unmatched junction bases: 8. CDR3 length: 19 residues. Germline V gene sequence: CDR1 SGHTA, CDR2 FQGTGA. The CDR3 loop reads CASSLRSPGQGSGANVLTF. The CDR3 nucleotides are TGTGCCAGCAGCTTAAGGTCCCCGGGACAGGGATCTGGGGCCAACGTCCTGACTTTC.

This clonotype was detected a few times. The chain has TRBV20-1 and TRBJ1-1; D is perhaps TRBD1 (6 bases). Trimming took 4 bases from V and 5 from J, leaving 20 bases between them. In germline, CDR1 is DFQATT, CDR2 SNEGSKA (reference sequence). This CDR3 contains 15 residues. CDR3 residues: CSAKPGQSISTEAFF. The CDR3 DNA is TGCAGTGCTAAGCCCGGACAGTCAATTAGTACTGAAGCTTTCTTT.

This clonotype appeared a few times. V is TRBV29-1 and J is TRBJ2-7; D gene unclear. Germline CDR1 and CDR2: SQVTM and ANQGSEA. CDR3 length: 13 amino acids. With 7 bases removed from V and 3 bases from J, the gap between germline ends came to 16 bases. CDR3 amino acids: CSELGDKRYEQYV. CDR3 nucleotide sequence: TGCAGCGAGTTAGGCGACAAACGCTACGAGCAGTACGTC.

In this sample, this clonotype turned up a few times. This sequence joins TRBV30 and TRBJ2-2, with TRBD1 matching over 9 bases. V trimming: 3 bases; J trimming: 4 bases; junction bases outside the gene matches: 0. Looked up from germline, CDR1 is GTSNPN and CDR2 is SVGIG (reference sequence). The length of the CDR3 is 13 residues. The CDR3 region is CAWRGQGTGELFF. The CDR3, as DNA: TGTGCCTGGAGGGGACAGGGCACCGGGGAGCTGTTTTTT.

Ten or more counts support this clonotype. The chain employs TRBV7-2 and TRBJ2-4, with D possibly matching TRBD1 (5 bases). Germline CDR1 and CDR2: SGHTA and FQGNSA. Deletions cut 3 bases from V and 10 bases from J, with 13 bases between. This CDR3 comprises 13 residues. The chain's CDR3 is CASSFQAGKIQYF. As DNA, the CDR3 is TGTGCCAGCAGCTTCCAAGCAGGGAAAATTCAGTACTTC. The full variable domain, rest sourced from reference TRBV7-2 and TRBJ2-4, is GAGVSQSPSNKVTEKGKDVELRCDPISGHTALYWYRQSLGQGLEFLIYFQGNSAPDKSGLPSDRFSAERTGGSVSTLTIQRTQQEDSAVYLCASSFQAGKIQYFGAGTRLSVL.

The rearrangement links TRBV6-1 to TRBJ2-3; perhaps TRBD1 as D (7 bases). CDR3 length: 15 amino acids. CDR1 is MNHNS and CDR2 is SASEGT in the germline V gene. V was shortened by 6 bases and J by 4 bases, with 17 bases between the two germline ends. CDR3 bases: TGTGCCAGCAGCCTATCGTCAGGGGGGCCAGATACGCAGTATTTT. Its protein is CASSLSSGGPDTQYF.

This clonotype was detected a few times. V is TRBV7-2 and J is TRBJ2-2; 10 bases align to TRBD2. There are 16 residues in the CDR3. Germline assignment: CDR1 SGHTA and CDR2 FQGNSA. Losses at the gene ends were 5 bases for V and 6 bases for J; bases not matched to a gene: 9. The CDR3 DNA reads TGTGCCAGCAGCGCTCAGCGGGGGGGCTCGGCCGGGGAGCTGTTTTTT. This translates into CASSAQRGGSAGELFF.

This clonotype occurred many times. The rearrangement joins TRBV5-1 to TRBJ2-5; weak D call: TRBD1 (5 bases). The ends were cut back, 4 bases at V and 0 bases at J, with 7 bases in the middle. This CDR3 spans 13 amino acids. Looked up from germline, CDR1 is SGHRS and CDR2 is YFSETQ. CDR3 sequence: CASSGANQETQYF. The DNA for the CDR3 is TGCGCCAGCAGCGGGGCAAACCAAGAGACCCAGTACTTC.

This clonotype was seen only a few times. This sequence joins TRBV5-1 and TRBJ2-4; TRBD1 might be the D (6 bases). Germline CDR1 reads SGHRS; CDR2 reads YFSETQ. The CDR3 covers 17 residues. V gave up 0 bases and J gave up 6 bases, with 19 bases separating them. The CDR3 sequence: CASSLGTGLDPRNIQYF. CDR3 bases: TGCGCCAGCAGCTTGGGTACAGGGCTAGATCCCCGAAACATTCAGTACTTC. Combining the CDR3 with reference TRBV5-1 and TRBJ2-4 gives the whole variable domain KAGVTQTPRYLIKTRGQQVTLSCSPISGHRSVSWYQQTPGQGLQFLFEYFSETQRNKGNFPGRFSGRQFSNSRSEMNVSTLELGDSALYLCASSLGTGLDPRNIQYFGAGTRLSVL.

With regard to this clonotype: A much larger clone lies a single base off, so this may be a read error. This rearrangement joins TRBV2 to TRBJ1-2; D is unclear. The V end was cut by 7 bases, the J end by 4 bases, with 19 bases between. Germline CDR1 reads SNHLY; CDR2 reads FYNNEI. The CDR3 has 15 residues. The DNA for the CDR3 is TGTGCCAGCACCAGGAACGGTCGTTCAGGCTATGGCTACACCTTC. Its translation is CASTRNGRSGYGYTF.

This clonotype was picked up one time. J is TRBJ2-5 and V is TRBV12-1; TRBD1, the table's D call, was not compared with the DNA. TRBV12-1 is flagged as a pseudogene. This CDR3 has 16 amino acids. The CDR3 loop is CASSSGDRTGKETQYF. Written as DNA, the CDR3 is TGTGCCAGCAGCTCAGGGGACCGGACTGGGAAAGAGACCCAGTACTTC.

In its sample, this clonotype was seen once. The rearrangement joins TRBV6-1 to TRBJ1-2, with 10 bases aligning to TRBD1. The CDR3 loop spans 15 amino acids. J gave up 4 bases and V 4 bases, and 6 bases lay outside the gene matches. Germline values: CDR1 MNHNS, CDR2 SASEGT. The CDR3 DNA reads as TGTGCCAGCAGTGGGAGACAGGGGGCGATCTATGGCTACACCTTC. This codes for CASSGRQGAIYGYTF.

The rearrangement links TRBV10-3 to TRBJ1-5; 9 nucleotides match TRBD1. Germline V gene data show CDR1 as ENHRY and CDR2 as SYGVKD. The CDR3 sequence is 16 residues long. The V segment lost 6 bases and the J segment 2 bases; nucleotides outside the gene matches: 8. The CDR3 DNA reads as TGTGCCATCAGGGCCGGGACAGGGTCCGGCAATCAGCCCCAGCATTTT. Translated: CAIRAGTGSGNQPQHF.

Only a few counts were recorded for this clonotype. One end of the junction varies from germline; a read error may be responsible. This chain connects TRBV12-3 or TRBV12-4 to TRBJ2-5, with TRBD2 matching over 14 bases. The CDR3 sequence is 17 residues long. CDR3 sequence: CASSFDQGLAGVETQYF. In DNA form, the CDR3 reads TGCGCCAGCAGTTTCGACCAGGGACTAGCGGGGGTGGAGACCCAGTACTTC.

In its sample, this clonotype was seen a few times. The junction shows a germline mismatch at one end, possibly a read error. The chain links TRBV20-1 to TRBJ2-3; D is uncertain. CDR3 size: 10 residues. Per germline, CDR1 DFQATT and CDR2 SNEGSKA (reference sequence). CDR3 protein: CSPSTDTQYF. The DNA of the CDR3 is TGCAGTCCTAGCACAGATACGCAGTATTTT.

The chain combines TRBV27 with TRBJ2-6; D remains unclear. The germline V gene encodes CDR1 MNHEY and CDR2 SMNVEV (reference sequence). Trimming removed 2 bases from V and 2 bases from J, with 7 bases in between. The CDR3 is 15 residues long. For the CDR3, the DNA is TGTGCCAGCAGTTTACGGCAGCCTGGGGCCAACGTCCTGACTTTC. Translating gives CASSLRQPGANVLTF.

This clonotype was observed a handful of times. The rearrangement links TRBV30 to TRBJ2-7, with 7 bases matching TRBD1. CDR1 and CDR2 (germline): GTSNPN, SVGIG (reference sequence). The CDR3 is 15 residues long. J was trimmed by 3 bases and V by 1 base; bases with no gene match: 9. The CDR3 reads CAWSAPGQTIYEQYV. In DNA, the CDR3 is TGTGCCTGGAGTGCCCCGGGACAGACAATCTACGAGCAGTACGTC.

This clonotype was seen a few times. V gene TRBV6-1 combines with J gene TRBJ2-2; tentative D call: TRBD1 (6 bases). Germline CDR1 is MNHNS and CDR2 is SASEGT. Trimming took off 3 bases at V and 1 base at J, with 6 bases between the two ends. This CDR3 region has 14 residues. CDR3 protein: CASSETGNTGELFF. Here the CDR3 DNA reads TGTGCCAGCAGTGAGACAGGGAACACCGGGGAGCTGTTTTTT.

The chain has TRBV7-6 and TRBJ2-3; 8 bases align to TRBD1. V lost 3 bases, J lost 0 bases, and 5 bases stayed unmatched. CDR1 is SGHVS, CDR2 FNYEAQ, per germline. There are 16 residues in the CDR3. This CDR3 is CASSFGTGHSTDTQYF. Here the CDR3 DNA reads TGTGCCAGCAGCTTTGGGACAGGTCATAGCACAGATACGCAGTATTTT.

A few counts support this clonotype. The chain combines TRBV7-2 with TRBJ1-6, with a possible D match to TRBD1 (5 bases). Germline V gene sequence: CDR1 SGHTA, CDR2 FQGNSA. The CDR3 has 18 amino acids. V was clipped by 0 bases and J by 3 bases, with 15 bases between them. This chain's CDR3 is CASSLAPEDSLYNSPLHF. CDR3 coding DNA: TGTGCCAGCAGCTTAGCTCCCGAAGACAGCCTCTATAATTCACCCCTCCACTTT.

In this sample, this clonotype turned up a few times. This chain uses TRBV29-1 with TRBJ1-4; 8 bases align to TRBD1. This CDR3 spans 13 amino acids. V was clipped by 5 bases and J by 7 bases; unmatched bases: 6. Germline values: CDR1 SQVTM, CDR2 ANQGSEA. For the CDR3, the DNA is TGCAGCGTTTTTCAGGGGGCCAGTGAAAAACTGTTTTTT. Translating it yields CSVFQGASEKLFF.

The V and J genes are TRBV5-4 and TRBJ2-5, with a tentative D call TRBD1 (5 bases). CDR3 length equals 14 residues. V lost 5 bases and J lost 3, with 14 bases in between. The V gene's germline CDR1 is SGHNT and CDR2 YYREEE (reference sequence). This CDR3 is CASSKQDPEETQYF. CDR3 DNA: TGTGCCAGCAGTAAACAGGACCCAGAAGAGACCCAGTACTTC. The full variable domain, its missing parts supplied by reference TRBV5-4 and TRBJ2-5, is ETGVTQSPTHLIKTRGQQVTLRCSSQSGHNTVSWYQQALGQGPQFIFQYYREEENGRGNFPPRFSGLQFPNYSSELNVNALELDDSALYLCASSKQDPEETQYFGPGTRLLVL.